This TCR beta chain stems from a study of technical replicates of blood from several donors. Per germline, CDR1 MDHEN and CDR2 SYDVKM. This CDR3 comprises 14 residues. V lost 9 bases, J lost 3 bases, and 9 bases stayed unmatched. TCRdb's table, derived via immunoSEQ multiplex PCR, lists solely in-frame clones and lacks some. Here the sample spans about 85,000 clones, roughly 94% being singletons. Sequenced sample: T cells isolated from PBMCs. V usage is TRBV28 and J usage is TRBJ1-2, with 8 nucleotides matching TRBD1. This TCR was sampled from a human donor in good health. The DNA for the CDR3 is TGTGCCAGTGATACCGGGACAGGACACTATGGCTACACCTTC. Amino acid sequence: CASDTGTGHYGYTF.